This is a list of T cell receptor beta chains from one sample in a study of metastatic and nonmetastatic thyroid tumors. Using MiXCR, TCRdb re-called clones from the PCR reads. The table has about 59,000 clones, 15% to 20% seen once. The source material was blood. All receptors come from a male donor with papillary thyroid cancer or a benign thyroid nodule (not recorded which). Some clones in this sample may be carry-over from other donors' samples. Both conserved end residues are part of each CDR3. D genes are given only for firm matches. For some rows the clone size is stated as once, few or many, or as a class when expanded; others skip it.

>.|TRBV11-2|once|TRBJ2-1
TGTGCCAGCAGCTTGACTAGTGGGTGGCCTCGGGGCGAGCAGTTCTTC
CASSLTSGWPRGEQFF
>.|TRBV18|.|TRBJ2-7
TGTGCCAGCTCATCGAGACTTACACTACGCGAGCAGTACTTC
CASSSRLTLREQYF
>.|TRBV7-2|few|TRBJ1-2
TGTGCCAGCAGAGAGGGAGGTCCAGGCTATGGCTACACCTTC
CASREGGPGYGYTF
>TRBD2|TRBV6-4|many|TRBJ2-1
TGTGCCAGCAGTCCACTCGGACTAGCGGGAGTCAATGAGCAGTTCTTC
CASSPLGLAGVNEQFF
>TRBD1|TRBV5-6|.|TRBJ2-1
TGTGCCAGCAGGTCCGGGACAGGGAAAAATGAGCAGTTCTTC
CASRSGTGKNEQFF
>.|TRBV7-2|.|TRBJ1-3
TGTGCCAGCGCCTTCAGACAGGCTGGAAACACCATATATTTT
CASAFRQAGNTIYF
>.|TRBV27|many|TRBJ2-2
TGTGCCAGCAGTTTTAGGCAGTCCCCCGCCGGGGAGCTGTTTTTT
CASSFRQSPAGELFF
>.|TRBV6-6|many|TRBJ2-5
TGTGCCAGCAGTTACCGGCTAGTGCAAGAGACCCAGTACTTC
CASSYRLVQETQYF
>.|TRBV6-9|.|TRBJ1-4
TGTGCCAGCAGTTACAAGTTAAGTGAGAAACTGTTTTTT
CASSYKLSEKLFF
>.|TRBV6-1|few|TRBJ1-5
TGTGCCAGCAGTGTGACGGTTAGCAATCAGCCCCAGCATTTT
CASSVTVSNQPQHF
>TRBD1|TRBV28|many|TRBJ1-6
TGTGCCAGCAGTCCCGTAGGACAGGGTGGTTCACCCCTCCACTTT
CASSPVGQGGSPLHF
>.|TRBV11-1|.|TRBJ2-7
TGTGCCAGCAGATTAACGCAGGGGACCACCTACGAGGAGTACTTC
CASRLTQGTTYEEYF
>TRBD2|TRBV11-2|many|TRBJ2-2
TGTGCCAGCAGCTTATCCCGGACTAGCGACCTTATCGGGGAGCTGTTTTTT
CASSLSRTSDLIGELFF
>TRBD2|TRBV7-3|.|TRBJ2-5
TGTGCCAGCAGCGACGATCTAGCGGGAGTAGAGACCCAGTACTTC
CASSDDLAGVETQYF
>.|TRBV14|.|TRBJ2-7
TGTGCCATCAGCCAGACAGGCCATGACTACGAGCAGTACTTC
CAISQTGHDYEQYF
>.|TRBV14|few|TRBJ2-6
TGTGCCAGCAGCCAAGCCGAAGTTTTCCACTCTGGGGCCAACGTCCTGACTTTC
CASSQAEVFHSGANVLTF
>.|TRBV5-1|.|TRBJ1-2
TGCGCCAGCAGCTTGGCCGTCGGGCACAATGGCTACACCTTC
CASSLAVGHNGYTF
>TRBD2|TRBV9|many|TRBJ2-5
TGTGCCAGCAGCGTTGGACTAGCGGCAGCCGTGGAGACCCAGTACTTC
CASSVGLAAAVETQYF
>.|TRBV28|many|TRBJ1-3
TGTGCCAGCAGTTTAAAGGGAAATCCTGGAAACACCATATATTTT
CASSLKGNPGNTIYF
>.|TRBV5-4|medium-sized|TRBJ1-3
TGTGCCAGCAGCTGGTCACCGCTCGAGGTAATGAGCTCTGGAAACACCATATATTTT
CASSWSPLEVMSSGNTIYF
>TRBD2|TRBV6-2/TRBV6-3|medium-sized|TRBJ2-1
TGTGCCAGCAGTTACGGCCTAGCGGGAGCGGATGAGCAGTTCTTC
CASSYGLAGADEQFF
>.|TRBV4-1|many|TRBJ1-1
TGCGCCAGCAGCCACTCCGGACAAGCGAACACTGAAGCTTTCTTT
CASSHSGQANTEAFF
>TRBD1|TRBV5-1|many|TRBJ2-1
TGCGCCAGCAGCTTGACAGGGGCAAACAATGAGCAGTTCTTC
CASSLTGANNEQFF
>.|TRBV4-2|many|TRBJ2-2
TGTGCCAGCAGCGCGACTCAGGGATTTGACACCGGGGAGCTGTTTTTT
CASSATQGFDTGELFF
>.|TRBV6-6|many|TRBJ1-2
TGTGCCAGCAGTTACTCAGGGAACTATGGCTACACCTTC
CASSYSGNYGYTF
>.|TRBV6-2/TRBV6-3|few|TRBJ2-1
TGTGCCAGCAGTCACAACAGGTTAAATGAGCAGTTCTTC
CASSHNRLNEQFF
>TRBD2|TRBV6-5|many|TRBJ2-2
TGTGCCAGCAGTTACTCGAGGGGACTAGTCACCGGGGAGCTGTTTTTT
CASSYSRGLVTGELFF
>.|TRBV7-6|many|TRBJ2-3
TGTGCCAGCAGTCGGGGAACTGGCGGGATAGATACGCAGTATTTT
CASSRGTGGIDTQYF
>TRBD2|TRBV5-1|.|TRBJ2-3
TGCGCCAGCAGCTCGGGGATAGCGGGGAGGTACACAGATACGCAGTATTTT
CASSSGIAGRYTDTQYF
>TRBD1|TRBV11-2|many|TRBJ1-1
TGTGCCAGCAGCTCGTCCGGGACAGTGAACACTGAAGCTTTCTTT
CASSSSGTVNTEAFF
>.|TRBV5-1|many|TRBJ2-6
TGCGCCAGCAGCCGCCCGGTTTACTCTGGGGCCAACGTCCTGACTTTC
CASSRPVYSGANVLTF
>.|TRBV7-2|many|TRBJ1-4
TGTGCCAGCAGCTTAGGCGCGATTAATGAAAAACTGTTTTTT
CASSLGAINEKLFF